These T cell receptor beta chains were read from a single sample in a study of graft-versus-host responses after intestinal transplantation. Antigens for these TCRs are unknown. Produced via immunoSEQ multiplex PCR; TCRdb's table is partial and in-frame only. The sample contains about 93,000 clones, approximately 92% of which appear only once. This specimen was unstimulated CD8+ T cells sorted from spleen or lymph node cells, taken before intestinal transplant. These receptors all stem from a human donor who received an intestinal transplant. Each CDR3 is given with its conserved first and last residue. Each record gives: clone size, V gene, CDR3 protein. Part of the rows lack a size; the others show once, few, many or a class for expanded clones.

abundance: -
v_gene: TRBV4-1
CDR3aa: CASSQTDSSGELFF

abundance: -
v_gene: TRBV4-3
CDR3aa: CASSQEMVAGLYNEQFF

abundance: once
v_gene: TRBV6-5
CDR3aa: CASIQVQEINTQYF

abundance: -
v_gene: TRBV4-1
CDR3aa: CASSQIAGHGLPEQFF

abundance: -
v_gene: TRBV9
CDR3aa: CASSETTGNNSPLHF

abundance: -
v_gene: TRBV27
CDR3aa: CASTSGDSTDTQYF

abundance: -
v_gene: TRBV2
CDR3aa: CASKGGARGPTDTQYF

abundance: -
v_gene: TRBV6-5
CDR3aa: CASSYFSGGPTGELFF

abundance: -
v_gene: TRBV19
CDR3aa: CASTTSGSPLYEQFF

abundance: -
v_gene: TRBV4-1
CDR3aa: CASSPTHTSVYEQYF

abundance: -
v_gene: TRBV19
CDR3aa: CASSIGGEAFF

abundance: -
v_gene: TRBV19
CDR3aa: CASSIAASSEQFF

abundance: -
v_gene: TRBV2
CDR3aa: CASSGQGRAFPTLVYTF

abundance: -
v_gene: TRBV19
CDR3aa: CASSISPAGAMNTEAFF

abundance: -
v_gene: TRBV7-9
CDR3aa: CASSRTGLSSYNEQFF

abundance: -
v_gene: TRBV6-1
CDR3aa: CASRTGTGSLDTQYF